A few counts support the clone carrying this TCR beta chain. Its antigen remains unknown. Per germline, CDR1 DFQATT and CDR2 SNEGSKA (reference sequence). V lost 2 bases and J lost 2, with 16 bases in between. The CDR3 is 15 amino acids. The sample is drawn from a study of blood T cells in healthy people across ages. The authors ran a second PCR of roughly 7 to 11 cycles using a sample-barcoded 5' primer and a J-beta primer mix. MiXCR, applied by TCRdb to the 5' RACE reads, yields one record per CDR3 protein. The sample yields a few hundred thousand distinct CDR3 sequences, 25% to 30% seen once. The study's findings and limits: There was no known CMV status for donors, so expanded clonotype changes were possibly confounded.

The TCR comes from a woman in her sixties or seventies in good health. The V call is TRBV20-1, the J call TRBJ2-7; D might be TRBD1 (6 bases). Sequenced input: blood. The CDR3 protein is CSARPLGQSTYEQYF. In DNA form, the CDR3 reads TGCAGTGCTAGACCCTTAGGACAGTCAACCTACGAGCAGTACTTC.